This T cell receptor (beta chain) derives from a study of blood T cell repertoires in COVID-19 (TCRdb year 2020). At the level of the whole study: Collaborator samples came from the United States, Italy and Spain and covered acute and convalescent phases of COVID-19. Where HLA class I and class II types were available, the types were taken from metadata supplied by the sample provider, not from assay-based typing. The samples were drawn from the first 160 participants of the ongoing ImmuneRACE study and from 1,254 subjects provided by 6 global collaborators. A de-identified subject ID, COVID-19 status, age in years and sex were almost always included in the sample metadata. The prospective study material was composed of cDNA or gDNA derived from T cells, B-cell-depleted T cells, or PBMCs. The repertoires were made available in a free public database intended to serve as a resource for research on the immune response to SARS-CoV-2. The dataset comprised deeply sampled blood TCRbeta repertoires from subjects exposed to, actively infected with, or recovered from COVID-19. The study at large found these results: How much clinical and demographic metadata was included differed by source and by participant, and the metadata was provided uncurated.

One collaborating source in Seattle enrolled patients while the patients were actively infected and followed the patients over time throughout the course of disease. Whole blood was collected in K2EDTA tubes by collaborating institutions according to the institutions' own protocols. For TCRbeta analysis, collaborators shipped samples in one of three forms: frozen whole blood, isolated PBMCs, or DNA extracted from either of those sample types. On this clone: Its antigen remains undetermined. Base-call qualities are not available, and no considerably larger clone is one nucleotide away.

The trim is 8 bases for V and 1 base for J, with a gap of 11 bases between the germline ends. As encoded in the germline V gene, CDR1 is MDHEN while CDR2 is SYDVKM. The CDR3 has 13 amino acids, counting the end cysteine and phenylalanine. The entry retains the CDR3 DNA only, 39 bases that are in frame from base 1. TCRbeta CDR3 regions were amplified from genomic DNA by means of the immunoSEQ Assay, a bias-controlled multiplex PCR. In the source study's methods: Within the assay, amplification of reference gene primers was used to estimate how many nucleated cells each sample contained. To quantify the absolute abundance of each unique TCRbeta CDR3 rearrangement, sequence reads were collapsed and filtered. For each sample, productive Simpson clonality was calculated as the square root of Simpson's diversity index over productive rearrangements. TCRdb limited this immuneACCESS table to in-frame rearrangements with V and J called. A share of clones is missing; checked studies link under half to unresolved V genes, and the rest is unexplained. V, J and clone size are taken as reported in that table, and D and trimming were inferred from the DNA itself. The sample data list around 260,000 clones, and around 81% of these were observed just once. About 15% of the sample lies in the top ten.

The receptor was isolated from a person between 65 and 79 years old with COVID-19, enrolled during active disease. Material: peripheral blood. Recombination connected TRBV28 to TRBJ1-1, with an unclear D gene assignment. At the DNA level, the sequence is TGTGCCAGCTTCCAGGCAGGGAACACTGAAGCTTTCTTT. This encodes CASFQAGNTEAFF. Reference TRBV28 and TRBJ1-1 proteins supply the regions before and after the CDR3; the full variable domain is: DVKVTQSSRYLVKRTGEKVFLECVQDMDHENMFWYRQDPGLGLRLIYFSYDVKMKEKGDIPEGYSVSREKKERFSLILESASTNQTSMYLCASFQAGNTEAFFGQGTRLTVV.